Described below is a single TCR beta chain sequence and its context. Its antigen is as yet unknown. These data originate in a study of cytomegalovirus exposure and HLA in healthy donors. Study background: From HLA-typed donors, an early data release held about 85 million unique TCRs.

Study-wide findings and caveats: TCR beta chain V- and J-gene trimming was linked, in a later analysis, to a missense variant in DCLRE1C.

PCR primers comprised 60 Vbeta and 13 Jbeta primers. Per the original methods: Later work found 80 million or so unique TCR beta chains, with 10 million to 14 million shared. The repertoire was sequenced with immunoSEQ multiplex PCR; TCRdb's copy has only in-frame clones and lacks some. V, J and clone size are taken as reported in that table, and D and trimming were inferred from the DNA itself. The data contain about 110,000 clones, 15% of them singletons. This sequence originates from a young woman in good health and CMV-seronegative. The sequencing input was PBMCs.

CDR3 in DNA: TGCGCCAGCAGCTGGCCCACAGGTGGAAGCTCCTACAATGAGCAGTTCTTC. Translating gives CASSWPTGGSSYNEQFF. The genes are TRBV5-1 and TRBJ2-1; maybe TRBD1 (5 bases). V shed 3 bases and J shed 0 bases, with 16 bases lying between them. The CDR3 runs 17 residues. Germline V gene data show CDR1 as SGHRS and CDR2 as YFSETQ.